This entry lists 5 T cell receptor beta chains sequenced from one sample in a study of T cells in Graves' hyperthyroidism and ophthalmopathy. Template material for amplifying TCR beta CDR3 regions consisted of RNA transcripts. The HTBI primer set drove a first-round RT-PCR of the TCR CDR3. TCRdb recomputed calls from the multiplex PCR reads with MiXCR, one row per CDR3 protein. The data hold 370,000 or so distinct CDR3 sequences, with about 14% observed a single time. What was sequenced was blood. All receptors come from a man under 40 with Graves' hyperthyroidism that later progressed to Graves' ophthalmopathy.

CDR3 region: CASSSKVEYEQYF. The CDR3 nucleotides read TGTGCCAGCAGCTCCAAGGTGGAGTACGAGCAGTACTTC. The chain recombines TRBV11-3 with TRBJ2-7; D is undetermined. V lost 4 bases and J 4 bases, leaving 11 bases between the germline ends. The CDR3 runs to 13 residues. Germline CDR1 reads SGHNT; CDR2 reads YENEEA.

This clonotype was counted many times. V gene TRBV27 combines with J gene TRBJ1-2, with TRBD1 matching 9 bases. The V and J ends lost 4 bases and 8 bases, in that order; junction bases with no gene match: 8. This CDR3 region has 14 residues. CDR1 and CDR2 from the germline V gene are MNHEY and SMNVEV (reference sequence). The CDR3 loop is CASSSDRGAGGYTF. The CDR3 nucleotides read TGTGCCAGCAGTTCGGACAGGGGTGCGGGCGGCTACACCTTC.

Many counts were recorded for this clonotype. The gene calls are TRBV7-9 and TRBJ2-7; TRBD1 agrees at 9 bases. The length of the CDR3 is 14 residues. V was clipped by 5 bases and J by 6 bases; unmatched bases: 8. The germline V gene encodes CDR1 SEHNR and CDR2 FQNEAQ (reference sequence). The CDR3 DNA reads TGTGCCAGCAGCACCGGGACAGGGTACGCCGAGCAGTACTTC. Translated, it gives CASSTGTGYAEQYF.

The chain links TRBV19 to TRBJ1-5; 7 positions agree with TRBD1. The CDR3 is made up of 15 amino acids. The germline gives CDR1 LNHDA, CDR2 SQIVND (reference sequence). V shed 3 bases and J 1 base; nucleotides not matched to a gene: 3. CDR3 nucleotides: TGTGCCAGTAGTATTCGACAGGGAAGCAATCAGCCCCAGCATTTT. Its translation is CASSIRQGSNQPQHF.

For the CDR3, the DNA is TGTGCCATCAGTGAAAGCGGGCAGTACACCGGGGAGCTGTTTTTT. Translated: CAISESGQYTGELFF. The V call is TRBV10-3, the J call TRBJ2-2; possible D gene TRBD2, 6 bases. Germline assignment: CDR1 ENHRY and CDR2 SYGVKD. There are 15 residues in the CDR3. V lost 3 bases, J lost 3 bases, and 11 bases lay in between.